What follows is one T cell receptor (beta chain) and its context. Its specificity is not known. This sample stems from a study of vaccination effects on CD4 cells after COVID-19. Profiling relied on immunoSEQ multiplex PCR, and the TCRdb table lists in-frame clones only, not all of them. Of around 56,000 clones in the sample, around 80% were seen once. Culture proceeded for nine to eleven days, and CD4+ T cells were then isolated. The specimen comprised CD4+ T cells from PBMCs cultured without peptide, sampled before COVID-19 vaccination. The receptor was isolated from a human donor who received a COVID-19 vaccine.

The CDR3 here is CAGDPSGGVVGETQYF. In DNA form, the CDR3 reads TGTGCCGGAGACCCTAGCGGGGGGGTCGTTGGAGAGACCCAGTACTTC. V is TRBV2 and J is TRBJ2-5, with 12 bases lining up with TRBD2. The V segment lost 11 bases and the J segment 4 bases; nucleotides outside the gene matches: 14. Germline loops: CDR1 SNHLY, CDR2 FYNNEI. The CDR3 runs to 16 residues.